The source of this T cell receptor (beta chain) is a study of CD8 T cells in Susac syndrome. This clonotype appeared a single time. After extraction with the RNeasy kit, about 0.5 to 1 ug of the RNA was reverse transcribed using random hexamers. Across 54 Vbeta and 13 Jbeta, immunoSEQ multiplex PCR amplified TCR beta CDR3. TCRdb re-analysed the immunoSEQ multiplex PCR reads in MiXCR, keeping a single row per CDR3 protein. Of around 170,000 distinct CDR3 sequences listed, roughly 95% are singletons. This CDR3 is 13 amino acids long. Germline-derived CDR1 and CDR2 are SNHLY and FYNNEI. J was trimmed by 5 bases and V by 10 bases; bases with no gene match: 9. Recently defined diagnostic criteria classed the Susac syndrome patients as definite or probable.

The TCR sequence derives from a human donor with Susac syndrome. Input material: CD4+ T cells from PBMCs. The J gene is TRBJ2-5, the V gene TRBV2; 8 bases agree with TRBD1. DNA of the CDR3: TGTGCCACGATGGGACAGGCGCGGGAGACCCAGTACTTC. Its protein is CATMGQARETQYF. The full variable domain, with the rest looked up from reference TRBV2 and TRBJ2-5, is EPEVTQTPSHQVTQMGQEVILRCVPISNHLYFYWYRQILGQKVEFLVSFYNNEISEKSEIFDDQFSVERPDGSNFTLKIRSTKLEDSAMYFCATMGQARETQYFGPGTRLLVL.